This TCR beta chain was identified in a study of T cell repertoires in cytomegalovirus infection. TCRdb re-analysed the reads in MiXCR, keeping a single row per CDR3 protein. Here the sample spans a few hundred thousand distinct CDR3 sequences, roughly a sixth being singletons. V lost 4 bases and J 0 bases, leaving 7 bases between the germline ends. In germline, CDR1 is LGHDT, CDR2 YNNKEL (reference sequence). The CDR3 runs to 15 residues. The chain employs TRBV3-1 and TRBJ2-6; D not resolved. This TCR derives from a human donor in good health (CMV status not recorded). Some clones in this sample may be carry-over from other donors' samples. Input material: PBMCs. The CDR3, as DNA: TGTGCCAGCAGCCCAGTCAACTCTGGGGCCAACGTCCTGACTTTC. It yields the protein CASSPVNSGANVLTF.